The entry that follows covers one T cell receptor (beta chain) sequence. As yet, its antigen is unknown. Germline CDR1 SEHNR, CDR2 FQNEAQ (reference sequence). V lost 5 bases and J lost 4, with 15 bases in between. The length of the CDR3 is 14 residues. Unique molecular identifiers had been added to the TCR beta cDNA libraries. One entry per CDR3 protein, called by TCRdb with MiXCR from the PCR reads. The repertoire consists of 750,000 to 950,000 distinct CDR3 sequences, with around 53% occurring once and the leading ten covering approximately 4.5%. The data derive from a study of post-analysis software for immune sequencing data. Study outcomes and limitations: TRBV segments more frequent in patients than in controls numbered about five and included TRBV5-6, TRBV5-1 and TRBV20-1. Significantly lower normalized Chao1 diversity was seen in multiple sclerosis patients than in controls.

This chain links TRBV7-9 with TRBJ2-7; tentatively, D is TRBD1 (6 bases). The clonotype comes from a girl between 10 and 17 years old with multiple sclerosis. Material: blood. The CDR3 sequence: CASSQGTARYEQYF. CDR3 coding DNA: TGTGCCAGCAGCCAGGGGACCGCAAGATACGAGCAGTACTTC.